This TCR beta chain is drawn from a study of T cell repertoires in cytomegalovirus infection. Study summary: Public TCR beta signatures were indicative of both CMV infection and a matching HLA type.

TCRdb independently ran MiXCR on the reads; one entry per CDR3 protein. The data contain roughly 300,000 distinct CDR3 sequences, over 7.5% of them seen just once; the ten biggest clones take up 4.3%. This CDR3 has 14 amino acids. Deletions cut 6 bases from V and 6 bases from J, with 17 bases between. The V gene's germline CDR1 is MNHEY and CDR2 SMNVEV (reference sequence). Specimen: PBMCs. The TCR originated in a human donor in good health (CMV status not recorded). Some clones in this sample may be carry-over from other donors' samples. The chain employs TRBV27 and TRBJ1-2; D may be TRBD1 (6 bases). The CDR3: CASSRRQASDGYTF. The CDR3, as DNA: TGTGCCAGCAGCCGTAGACAGGCCTCCGATGGCTACACCTTC.